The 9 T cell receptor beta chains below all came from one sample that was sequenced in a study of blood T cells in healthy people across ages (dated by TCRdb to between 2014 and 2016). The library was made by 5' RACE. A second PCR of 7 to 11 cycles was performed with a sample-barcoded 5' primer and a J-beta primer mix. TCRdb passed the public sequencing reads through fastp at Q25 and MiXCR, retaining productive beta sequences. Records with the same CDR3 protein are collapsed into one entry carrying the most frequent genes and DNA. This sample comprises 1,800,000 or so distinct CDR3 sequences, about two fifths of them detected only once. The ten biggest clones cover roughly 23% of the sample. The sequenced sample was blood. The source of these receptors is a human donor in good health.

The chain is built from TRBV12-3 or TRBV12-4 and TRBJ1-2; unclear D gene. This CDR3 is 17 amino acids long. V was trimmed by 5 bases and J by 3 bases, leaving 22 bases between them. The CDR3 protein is CASSPFVFGETHYGYTF. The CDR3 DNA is TGTGCCAGCAGTCCCTTCGTTTTTGGGGAAACGCACTATGGCTACACCTTC.

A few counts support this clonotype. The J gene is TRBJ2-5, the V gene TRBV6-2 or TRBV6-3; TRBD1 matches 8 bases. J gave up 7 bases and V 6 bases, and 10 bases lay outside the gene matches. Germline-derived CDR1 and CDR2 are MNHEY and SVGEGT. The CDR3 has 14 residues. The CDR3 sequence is CASSPFGQGGTQYF. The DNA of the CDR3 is TGTGCCAGCAGCCCCTTTGGACAGGGCGGGACCCAGTACTTC.

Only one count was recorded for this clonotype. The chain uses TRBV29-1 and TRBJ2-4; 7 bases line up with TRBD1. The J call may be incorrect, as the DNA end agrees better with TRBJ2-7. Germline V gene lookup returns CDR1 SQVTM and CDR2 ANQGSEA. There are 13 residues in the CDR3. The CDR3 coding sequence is TGCAGCGTGAACAGGGGATCCCTTGACGAGCAGTACTTC. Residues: CSVNRGSLDEQYF.

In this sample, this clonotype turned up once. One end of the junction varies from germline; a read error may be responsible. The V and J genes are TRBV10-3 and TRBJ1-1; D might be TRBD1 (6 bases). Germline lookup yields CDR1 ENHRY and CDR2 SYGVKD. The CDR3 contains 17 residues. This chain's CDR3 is CATSGRSDSYMNTEAFF. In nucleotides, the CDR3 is TGTGCCACCAGTGGCCGCTCGGACAGCTACATGAACACTGAAGCTTTCTTT.

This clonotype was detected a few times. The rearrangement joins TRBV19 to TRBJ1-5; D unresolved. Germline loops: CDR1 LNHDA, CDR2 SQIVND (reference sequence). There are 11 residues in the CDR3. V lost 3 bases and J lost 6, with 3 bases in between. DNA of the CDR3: TGTGCCAGTAGTATTGGTCAGCCCCAGCATTTT. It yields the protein CASSIGQPQHF.

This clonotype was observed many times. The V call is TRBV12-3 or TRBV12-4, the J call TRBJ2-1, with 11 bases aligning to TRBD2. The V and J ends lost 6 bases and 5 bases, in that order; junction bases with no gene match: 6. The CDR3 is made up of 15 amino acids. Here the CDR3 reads CASSPLAGAHNEQFF. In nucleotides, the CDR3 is TGTGCCAGCAGCCCACTAGCGGGGGCTCACAATGAGCAGTTCTTC.

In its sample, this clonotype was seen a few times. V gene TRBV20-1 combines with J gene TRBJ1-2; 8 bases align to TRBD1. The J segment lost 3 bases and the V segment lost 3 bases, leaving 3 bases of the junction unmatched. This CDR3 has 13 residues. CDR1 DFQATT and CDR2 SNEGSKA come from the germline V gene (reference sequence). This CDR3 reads CSARATGDYGYTF. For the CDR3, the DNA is TGCAGTGCTAGGGCGACAGGGGACTATGGCTACACCTTC.

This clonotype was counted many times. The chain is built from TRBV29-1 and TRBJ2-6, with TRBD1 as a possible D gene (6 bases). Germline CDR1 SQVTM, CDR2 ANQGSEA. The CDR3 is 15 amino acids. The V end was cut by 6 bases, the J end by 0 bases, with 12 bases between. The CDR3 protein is CSVPQGSSGANVLTF. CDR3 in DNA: TGCAGCGTCCCCCAGGGGTCCTCTGGGGCCAACGTCCTGACTTTC.

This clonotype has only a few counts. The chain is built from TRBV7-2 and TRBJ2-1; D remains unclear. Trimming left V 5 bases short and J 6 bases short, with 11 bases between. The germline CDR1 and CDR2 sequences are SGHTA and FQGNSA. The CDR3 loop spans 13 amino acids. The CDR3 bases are TGTGCCAGCAGCCCCACCATCGTCAATGAGCAGTTCTTC. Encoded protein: CASSPTIVNEQFF.